This TCR beta chain was profiled in a study of cytomegalovirus exposure and HLA in healthy donors. The PCR made use of 60 Vbeta and 13 Jbeta primers. Some clones are missing from TCRdb's copy, which holds only in-frame ones; the method was immunoSEQ multiplex PCR. The sample consists of about 110,000 clones, around 72% of them appearing once. This CDR3 region has 15 residues. Looked up from germline, CDR1 is MNHNY and CDR2 is SVGAGI (reference sequence). V shed 5 bases and J 4 bases; nucleotides not matched to a gene: 6. This TCR was sampled from a woman in her thirties or forties in good health and CMV-seropositive. The chain uses TRBV6-6 and TRBJ1-4; TRBD1 matches 8 bases. Sequenced material: PBMCs. The CDR3 reads CASSGSTGVNEKLFF. For the CDR3, the DNA is TGTGCCAGCAGTGGATCGACAGGGGTTAATGAAAAACTGTTTTTT.